These 27 T cell receptor beta chains were all obtained from the same sample, sequenced in a study of T cell repertoires in cytomegalovirus infection. In TCRdb, the reads were re-called with MiXCR into one record per CDR3 protein. The sample contains around 180,000 distinct CDR3 sequences, about 21% of which appear only once. The material sequenced was PBMCs. All receptors derive from a human donor in good health (CMV status not recorded). Some clones in this sample may be carry-over from other donors' samples.

This clonotype was found many times. V is TRBV19 and J is TRBJ1-1, with D tentatively TRBD1 (6 bases). V dropped 7 bases and J dropped 2 bases, with 17 bases sitting between them. Germline lookup yields CDR1 LNHDA and CDR2 SQIVND (reference sequence). The CDR3 sequence is 15 residues long. CDR3 nucleotide sequence: TGTGCCAGTACCCGGGGGCTACGGGCCAACACTGAAGCTTTCTTT. This gives the protein CASTRGLRANTEAFF. Variable domain in full (rest from reference TRBV19 and TRBJ1-1): DGGITQSPKYLFRKEGQNVTLSCEQNLNHDAMYWYRQDPGQGLRLIYYSQIVNDFQKGDIAEGYSVSREKKESFPLTVTSAQKNPTAFYLCASTRGLRANTEAFFGQGTRLTVV.

At least ten counts were recorded for this clonotype. The V and J genes are TRBV19 and TRBJ1-1; TRBD1 might be the D (5 bases). Germline V gives CDR1 LNHDA, CDR2 SQIVND (reference sequence). Trimming stripped 1 base from V and 3 bases from J, with 12 bases between. The CDR3 is 15 residues long. CDR3 in DNA: TGTGCCAGTAGTATAGTACCGGGGGAGGACACTGAAGCTTTCTTT. Translation: CASSIVPGEDTEAFF.

This chain's CDR3 is CASSVGRLLSQSQHF. Written as DNA, the CDR3 is TGTGCCAGCAGCGTCGGCCGCCTCCTGTCTCAATCCCAGCATTTT. The rearrangement uses TRBV12-3 or TRBV12-4 and TRBJ1-5; no clear D gene. V lost 6 bases and J 11 bases, leaving 23 bases between the germline ends. CDR3 length: 15 residues.

This clonotype has more than one count but fewer than ten. A junction boundary mismatches the germline segment, possibly from a read error. The chain employs TRBV7-9 and TRBJ1-3; D is unclear. Germline V CDR1 and CDR2: SEHNR, FQNEAQ (reference sequence). The CDR3 is 10 residues long. DNA for the CDR3: TGTGCCAGCAGCTTAGTAGACATGAATTTT. It specifies CASSLVDMNF.

Only a few counts were recorded for this clonotype. The CDR3 sequence is CASSLAFRGTSGLAKNIQYF. The DNA for the CDR3 is TGTGCCAGCAGCTTGGCCTTTCGTGGGACTAGCGGATTAGCCAAAAACATTCAGTACTTC. The rearrangement links TRBV5-6 to TRBJ2-4, with TRBD2 identical over 11 bases. V gave up 0 bases and J gave up 0 bases; unmatched junction bases: 11. This CDR3 is 20 amino acids long. From germline, CDR1 is SGHDT and CDR2 YYEEEE.

This clonotype has more than one count but fewer than ten. The rearrangement joins TRBV7-2 to TRBJ2-1; D assignment may be TRBD1 or TRBD2 (5 bases each). Trimming left V 7 bases short and J 8 bases short, with 18 bases between. This CDR3 region has 14 residues. From germline, CDR1 is SGHTA and CDR2 FQGNSA. CDR3 sequence reads: CASKGQTRGDEQFF. The DNA for the CDR3 is TGTGCCAGCAAAGGACAAACCCGAGGGGATGAGCAGTTCTTC. Variable domain in full (rest from reference TRBV7-2 and TRBJ2-1): GAGVSQSPSNKVTEKGKDVELRCDPISGHTALYWYRQSLGQGLEFLIYFQGNSAPDKSGLPSDRFSAERTGGSVSTLTIQRTQQEDSAVYLCASKGQTRGDEQFFGPGTRLTVL.

This clonotype was observed once. The V and J genes are TRBV6-8 and TRBJ2-7; D is unclear. In germline, CDR1 is MNHGY, CDR2 SAAAGT. The V and J ends lost 4 bases and 7 bases respectively, with 17 bases between them. CDR3 size: 14 residues. The CDR3 spells CASSLTGQSREQYF. In DNA, the CDR3 is TGTGCCAGCAGTTTAACGGGTCAATCGCGGGAGCAGTACTTC.

This clonotype was counted only a few times. The chain links TRBV19 to TRBJ1-5; TRBD1 agrees at 7 bases. Germline V gives CDR1 LNHDA, CDR2 SQIVND (reference sequence). The CDR3 runs to 14 residues. With 7 bases clipped from V and 4 bases from J, the junction kept 7 bases outside the gene matches. The DNA for the CDR3 is TGTGCCAGTACCCGGGACAGAGTAAATCAGCCCCAGCATTTT. This gives the protein CASTRDRVNQPQHF.

This clonotype turned up a few times. This chain joins TRBV6-2 or TRBV6-3 and TRBJ1-1; D remains unclear. The CDR3 has 16 amino acids. The germline V gene has CDR1 MNHEY and CDR2 SVGEGT. The V end lost 5 bases, the J end lost 5 bases, and 21 bases lay between the germline ends. The CDR3 protein is CASSPLATPGRTEAFF. In DNA form, the CDR3 reads TGTGCCAGCAGTCCCCTTGCTACCCCTGGGAGGACTGAAGCTTTCTTT.

CDR3 bases: TGTGCCATCAAGAACTCGACAGGGGGCCGGTACGAGCAGTACTTC. The encoded protein is CAIKNSTGGRYEQYF. The chain has TRBV10-3 and TRBJ2-7, with 10 bases matching TRBD1. This CDR3 contains 15 residues. Germline CDR1 and CDR2: ENHRY and SYGVKD. V was clipped by 7 bases and J by 4 bases; unmatched bases: 10.

This clonotype has a count of ten or more. This chain links TRBV7-2 with TRBJ2-7, with D tentatively TRBD1 or TRBD2 (5 bases each). CDR1 is SGHTA and CDR2 is FQGNSA in the germline V gene. The CDR3 has 15 amino acids. Between the trimmed V and J ends, which lost 5 bases and 2 bases, there was a span of 16 bases. This chain's CDR3 is CASSQGPPGAYEQYF. The CDR3 coding sequence is TGTGCCAGCAGCCAGGGACCCCCCGGGGCCTACGAGCAGTACTTC.

The rearrangement uses TRBV7-3 and TRBJ1-2; D gene unclear. The V end was cut by 5 bases, the J end by 4 bases, with 14 bases between. Per germline, CDR1 SGHTA and CDR2 FQGTGA. The CDR3 contains 14 residues. This CDR3 is CASSHSPDGYGYTF. In DNA, the CDR3 is TGTGCCAGCAGCCATAGCCCCGACGGCTATGGCTACACCTTC.

The genes are TRBV20-1 and TRBJ2-1, with D hard to call. V was shortened by 4 bases and J by 10 bases, with 14 bases between the two germline ends. Germline V gives CDR1 DFQATT, CDR2 SNEGSKA (reference sequence). CDR3 size: 12 residues. CDR3 sequence (DNA): TGCAGTGCTACTAGGAGTGTTGCAGAGCAGTTCTTC. Its translation: CSATRSVAEQFF.

This clonotype showed up just a few times. The chain is built from TRBV6-9 and TRBJ1-2; D is unresolved. Trimming stripped 5 bases from V and 7 bases from J, with 14 bases between. Germline values: CDR1 MNHGY, CDR2 SVAAGI. The CDR3 sequence is 13 residues long. The CDR3 sequence: CASSPHTEPGYTF. The CDR3 DNA follows: TGTGCCAGCAGTCCCCATACCGAACCTGGCTACACCTTC.

This clonotype was seen repeatedly, ten times or more. CDR3 nucleotide sequence: TGTGCCAGCAGCTTAGCGCGAAGTAGCTACTACGAGCAGTACTTC. Its protein product is CASSLARSSYYEQYF. V is TRBV7-2 and J is TRBJ2-7, with D hard to call. Trimming removed 0 bases at V and 3 bases at J, with 12 bases between. The CDR3 length is 15 residues. The germline V gene encodes CDR1 SGHTA and CDR2 FQGNSA.

This clonotype has at least ten counts. The chain is built from TRBV19 and TRBJ2-3; 16 nucleotides line up with TRBD2. With 1 base clipped from V and 5 bases from J, the junction kept 3 bases outside the gene matches. The CDR3 totals 17 residues. Germline V lookup: CDR1 LNHDA, CDR2 SQIVND (reference sequence). CDR3: CASSIAGLAGGQDTQYF. CDR3 nucleotides: TGTGCCAGTAGTATAGCGGGACTAGCGGGAGGGCAAGATACGCAGTATTTT.

This clonotype was counted many times. The CDR3 is CAIQRTGREAQHF. The DNA of the CDR3 is TGTGCCATACAAAGGACAGGGAGGGAGGCCCAGCATTTT. The chain recombines TRBV28 with TRBJ1-5; TRBD1 matches at 8 bases. J lost 11 bases, V lost 10 bases, and 13 bases had no gene match. The CDR3 consists of 13 residues. Germline CDR1 reads MDHEN; CDR2 reads SYDVKM.

This clonotype was observed a handful of times. This chain connects TRBV2 to TRBJ1-6; D ambiguous. The V end lost 1 base, the J end lost 9 bases, and 7 bases lay between the germline ends. CDR1 SNHLY and CDR2 FYNNEI come from the germline V gene. This CDR3 region has 13 residues. In nucleotides, the CDR3 is TGTGCCAGCAGTGAAGAGGGTACTTCACCCCTCCACTTT. It specifies CASSEEGTSPLHF.

V usage is TRBV11-1 and J usage is TRBJ2-1; D remains unclear. V lost 0 bases, J lost 7 bases, and 13 bases lay in between. The CDR3 has 15 residues. The V gene's germline CDR1 is SGHAT and CDR2 FQDESV (reference sequence). The DNA of the CDR3 is TGTGCCAGCAGCTTAGCGCCCAATAGCTGGAATGAGCAGTTCTTC. It yields the protein CASSLAPNSWNEQFF. Looking up the rest from reference TRBV11-1 and TRBJ2-1 gives the full variable domain: EAEVAQSPRYKITEKSQAVAFWCDPISGHATLYWYRQILGQGPELLVQFQDESVVDDSQLPKDRFSAERLKGVDSTLKIQPAELGDSAMYLCASSLAPNSWNEQFFGPGTRLTVL.

Only a few counts were recorded for this clonotype. The V and J genes are TRBV2 and TRBJ2-4; TRBD2 agrees at 8 bases. The CDR3 consists of 17 residues. V was pared by 2 bases and J by 0 bases, with 6 bases of the junction left unmatched. CDR1 and CDR2 (germline): SNHLY, FYNNEI. The CDR3 nucleotides are TGTGCCAGCAGTGAACAGCGGGGGACTGTAGCCAAAAACATTCAGTACTTC. Translation gives CASSEQRGTVAKNIQYF.

This rearrangement joins TRBV11-2 to TRBJ2-1; 11 bases map to TRBD2. The CDR3 contains 21 residues. V lost 7 bases and J lost 0; bases outside the gene matches: 20. Germline CDR1 reads SGHAT; CDR2 reads FQNNGV. The CDR3 loop is CASTEGAASGGLTSSYNEQFF. In nucleotides, the CDR3 is TGTGCCAGCACCGAGGGAGCGGCTAGCGGGGGGCTAACCAGCTCCTACAATGAGCAGTTCTTC.

This clonotype was found once. This rearrangement joins TRBV18 to TRBJ1-1; D might be TRBD1 (5 bases). Germline loops: CDR1 KGHSH, CDR2 LQKENI. Trimming pared 6 bases from V and 8 bases from J, leaving 16 bases between. The CDR3 has 13 residues. The CDR3 reads CASSRIGGGEAFF. The CDR3 nucleotides read TGTGCCAGCTCTCGCATTGGGGGGGGAGAAGCTTTCTTT.

This clonotype was detected many times. V and J are TRBV19 and TRBJ1-1, with D unresolved. Germline assignment: CDR1 LNHDA and CDR2 SQIVND (reference sequence). The CDR3 spans 13 residues. V shed 10 bases and J shed 13 bases, with 25 bases lying between them. The CDR3: CATFAGITQIGFF. The CDR3 DNA reads as TGTGCCACCTTCGCCGGGATCACTCAAATAGGTTTCTTT.

This clonotype was counted only a few times. The J gene is TRBJ1-1, the V gene TRBV5-1; TRBD1 matches at 11 bases. The CDR3 is 19 amino acids. V gave up 2 bases and J gave up 3 bases; unmatched junction bases: 15. Germline lookup yields CDR1 SGHRS and CDR2 YFSETQ. The CDR3 is CASSLFVEDRGRPDTEAFF. CDR3 nucleotides: TGCGCCAGCAGCTTATTCGTCGAGGACAGGGGGCGCCCGGACACTGAAGCTTTCTTT.

This clonotype came up many times. The chain combines TRBV12-5 with TRBJ2-1; the match to TRBD2 covers 11 bases. This CDR3 comprises 15 residues. The J segment lost 7 bases and the V segment lost 6 bases, leaving 8 bases of the junction unmatched. Per germline, CDR1 LGHNT and CDR2 FRNRAP. The CDR3 sequence is CASGPGLAEKNEQFF. CDR3 coding DNA: TGTGCTAGTGGCCCGGGACTAGCGGAGAAGAATGAGCAGTTCTTC.

The chain uses TRBV28 and TRBJ1-1; TRBD1 might be the D (6 bases). Per germline, CDR1 MDHEN and CDR2 SYDVKM. V lost 8 bases and J 3 bases, leaving 19 bases between the germline ends. The CDR3 sequence is 15 residues long. The CDR3 is CASGEGGAKDTEAFF. DNA of the CDR3: TGTGCCAGCGGGGAGGGGGGGGCCAAGGACACTGAAGCTTTCTTT.

In its sample, this clonotype was seen a few times. The chain carries TRBV5-1 and TRBJ2-7, with 7 positions matching TRBD1. Germline CDR1 SGHRS, CDR2 YFSETQ. Unmatched junction bases numbered 1, after V lost 0 bases and J lost 4 bases. The CDR3 has 13 amino acids. The CDR3 region is CASSLEGAYEQYF. The CDR3 nucleotides are TGCGCCAGCAGCTTGGAGGGGGCGTACGAGCAGTACTTC.